One T cell receptor beta chain is described in this entry. What it binds is not known. CDR3 length: 14 amino acids. The J segment lost 3 bases and the V segment lost 3 bases, leaving 3 bases of the junction unmatched. Germline V gives CDR1 ENHRY, CDR2 SYGVKD. This specimen belongs to a study of identical twins. Points from the study as a whole: Cord blood beta clonotypes that were abundant carried fewer insertions, and memory repertoires showed no such trend.

TCRdb reanalysed the 5' RACE reads using MiXCR and keeps one entry per CDR3 protein. The sample records 250,000 to 350,000 distinct CDR3 sequences, around 9.7% being singletons. The data also belong to a second study, concerning yellow fever vaccine responses in identical twins. This second report adds: Twins reportedly had a vaccine T cell response that seemed partly convergent, partly personalized.

The sequence came from a woman between 18 and 30 years old in good health. This chain connects TRBV10-3 to TRBJ2-7; 9 bases are a match to TRBD2. The sample comprised CD8+ T cells sorted from blood. The CDR3 sequence is CAISDSGSLYEQYF. The CDR3 nucleotides read TGTGCCATCAGTGATAGCGGGAGTCTCTACGAGCAGTACTTC.